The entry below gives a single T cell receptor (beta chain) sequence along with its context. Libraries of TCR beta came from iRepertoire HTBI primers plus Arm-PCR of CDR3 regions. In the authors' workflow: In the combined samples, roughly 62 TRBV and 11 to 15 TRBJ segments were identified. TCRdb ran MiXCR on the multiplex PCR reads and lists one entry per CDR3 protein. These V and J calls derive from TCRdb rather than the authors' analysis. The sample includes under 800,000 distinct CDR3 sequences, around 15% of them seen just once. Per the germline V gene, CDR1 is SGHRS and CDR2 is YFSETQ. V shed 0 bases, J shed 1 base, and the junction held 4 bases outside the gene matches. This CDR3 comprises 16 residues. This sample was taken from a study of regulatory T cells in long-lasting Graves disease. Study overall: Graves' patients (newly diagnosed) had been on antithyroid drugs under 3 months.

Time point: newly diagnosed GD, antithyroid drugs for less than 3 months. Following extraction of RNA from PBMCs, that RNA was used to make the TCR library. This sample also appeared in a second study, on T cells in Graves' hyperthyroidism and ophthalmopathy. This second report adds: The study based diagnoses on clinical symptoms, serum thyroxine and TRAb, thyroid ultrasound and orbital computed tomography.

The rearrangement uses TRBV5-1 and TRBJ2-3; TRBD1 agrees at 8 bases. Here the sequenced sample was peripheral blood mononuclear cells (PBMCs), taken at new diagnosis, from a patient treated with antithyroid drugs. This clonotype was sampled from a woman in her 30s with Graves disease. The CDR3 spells CASSLGSGQGTDTQYF. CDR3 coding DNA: TGCGCCAGCAGCTTGGGTTCGGGACAGGGCACAGATACGCAGTATTTT.